This T cell receptor beta chain was retrieved from a study of tumor-infiltrating lymphocytes in primary liver carcinoma. About the research overall: Tumors, staged T1-T3 N0M0, spanned about 4 to 10 cm. Study findings and constraints: Top-250-clone fractions were significantly higher in tumors than in blood (p = 0.039).

The germline V gene has CDR1 SGHNT and CDR2 YENEEA. CDR3 size: 15 residues. From unsorted bulk tissue weighing 20-30 mg, DNA and RNA were co-extracted. These patients lived with chronic HBV infection and had never been treated. Total RNA (around 0.45 ug) served as template for TCR beta cDNA synthesis primed by a constant-region primer. Modified slightly, ARM-PCR produced TCR beta libraries over three nested multiplex PCR rounds. For approximately 10 cycles apiece, the opening two PCR rounds ran with TRBV1-TRBV30 forward primers and a C-beta reverse primer. TCRdb analysed the multiplex PCR reads with MiXCR anew, one entry per CDR3 protein. The sample yields roughly 30,000 distinct CDR3 sequences, 71% seen once. As regards this clonotype: Its antigen is unknown. An end of the junction does not agree with germline; a read error may underlie this.

This TCR was sampled from a woman aged 25 to 39 with primary liver carcinoma and hepatitis B virus infection. V usage is TRBV11-3 and J usage is TRBJ2-1, with D perhaps matching TRBD2 (6 bases). Specimen: liver tumor tissue from sampling region 3. Subset: tumor region T3, left-lateral pole. The CDR3 loop is CASSRLTGGRYDQFF. The CDR3 DNA sequence: TGTGCCAGCAGCCGACTAACTGGGGGGAGGTATGATCAGTTCTTC.